The rows below give T cell receptor beta chains drawn from one sample of a study of blood T cell repertoires in COVID-19. Using immunoSEQ multiplex PCR, the repertoire was profiled, and TCRdb retains in-frame clones only, with some absent. The repertoire has a few hundred thousand clones, roughly nine tenths of them found once; the top ten carry 2.2%. Sequencing was done on a sample of peripheral blood. The receptors were gathered from a woman aged 45-60 years with acute or convalescent COVID-19. The CDR3 runs from the conserved cysteine through the conserved F or W. A D gene is named only where the DNA matches it firmly. Expanded clones are given a class, and other clones once, few, many or no size at all.

d_call cdr3_length clone_size j_call v_call cdr3_nt cdr3_aa
TRBD2 18 - TRBJ2-3 TRBV9 TGTGCCAGCAGCGTAGGAGGAGGTGGGACTAGCGGTCTAGATACGCAGTATTTT CASSVGGGGTSGLDTQYF
TRBD1 16 - TRBJ1-1 TRBV5-6 TGTGCCAGCAGCTTTGGGACAGGGGGCGAACCTAGTGAAGCTTTCTTT CASSFGTGGEPSEAFF
- 16 - TRBJ2-7 TRBV11-3 TGTGCCAGCAGCTTAGGACCTCAGGATTACCTCTACGAGCAGTACTTC CASSLGPQDYLYEQYF
TRBD2 18 - TRBJ2-7 TRBV5-6 TGTGCCAGCAGCCCGCGGACTAGCGGGGGCCCCCGCTCCTACGAGCAGTACTTC CASSPRTSGGPRSYEQYF
TRBD2 18 - TRBJ2-2 TRBV18 TGTGCCAGCTCACCACGACCCACTAGCGGGACGAACACCGGGGAGCTGTTTTTT CASSPRPTSGTNTGELFF
TRBD2 16 - TRBJ2-2 TRBV19 TGTGCCAGTAGTACCTCACTAGCGGCAGCCACCGGGGAGCTGTTTTTT CASSTSLAAATGELFF
- 14 - TRBJ2-1 TRBV6-6 TGTGCCAGCAGTCCCCTTAGCTCCTACAATGAGCAGTTCTTC CASSPLSSYNEQFF
TRBD1 15 - TRBJ2-3 TRBV5-1 TGCGCCAGCAGCTTGGCTGGACAGGACACAGATACGCAGTATTTT CASSLAGQDTDTQYF
TRBD2 16 - TRBJ2-1 TRBV7-9 TGTGCCAGCAGCCCCACCAGTGCGGGAGCCGGCGATGAGCAGTTCTTC CASSPTSAGAGDEQFF
TRBD1 15 - TRBJ1-5 TRBV19 TGTGCCAGTAGGACGGTTACAGGGGCCTATCAGCCCCAGCATTTT CASRTVTGAYQPQHF
- 14 once TRBJ1-2 TRBV13 TGTGCCAGCAGCTTAGGTGGGCTCACGCAAGGCTACACCTTC CASSLGGLTQGYTF
TRBD1 14 - TRBJ2-3 TRBV5-1 TGCGCCAGCAAAAAAGGACAGGGAGGAGATACGCAGTATTTT CASKKGQGGDTQYF
- 14 - TRBJ1-2 TRBV19 TGTGCCAGTAGTATTAGTCACCGTGTTTATGGCTACACCTTC CASSISHRVYGYTF
TRBD2 15 - TRBJ2-3 TRBV6-5 TGTGCCAGCGGCACTAGCGGGAGTGGCACAGATACGCAGTATTTT CASGTSGSGTDTQYF
TRBD1 16 - TRBJ2-7 TRBV27 TGTGCCAGCAGTTACTGGACAGGTTGGGGGAGAGGGGAGCAGTACTTC CASSYWTGWGRGEQYF
TRBD1 15 - TRBJ2-3 TRBV27 TGTGCCAGCAGTTTTTGGACAGGTAATACAGATACGCAGTATTTT CASSFWTGNTDTQYF
- 14 - TRBJ1-4 TRBV6-5 TGTGCCAGCAAAGGGACGGAGGGGAATGAAAAACTGTTTTTT CASKGTEGNEKLFF
- 11 few TRBJ1-2 TRBV5-6 TGTGCCAGCAGCCGAGATTATGGCTACACCTTC CASSRDYGYTF
TRBD2 17 - TRBJ2-1 TRBV24-1 TGTGCCACCAGTGACTCAAGCGGGGGGCTCTCCTACAATGAGCAGTTCTTC CATSDSSGGLSYNEQFF
- 15 - TRBJ1-1 TRBV4-2 TGTGCCAGCAGCCAAGATAGTCGGGGGGCCACTGAAGCTTTCTTT CASSQDSRGATEAFF
TRBD1 15 few TRBJ2-7 TRBV27 TGTGCCAGCAGTTTATCGGACAGGGGGTTTGGCGAGCAGTACTTC CASSLSDRGFGEQYF
- 14 - TRBJ1-1 TRBV7-3 TGTGCCAGCAGCTCAGACCCTGGAGGCACTGAAGCTTTCTTT CASSSDPGGTEAFF
- 13 - TRBJ1-2 TRBV11-3 TGTGCCAGCAGCCTTCAGGGTGTAGATGGCTACACCTTC CASSLQGVDGYTF
TRBD1 15 - TRBJ1-2 TRBV18 TGTGCCAGCTCACGCCGGACTCAGGGGGCGGAAGGCTACACCTTC CASSRRTQGAEGYTF
TRBD1 18 - TRBJ1-1 TRBV24-1 TGTGCCACCAGTGATTTAGTATCGTTGCAGGGGGCAGGGACTGAAGCTTTCTTT CATSDLVSLQGAGTEAFF
- 13 - TRBJ1-2 TRBV12-3/TRBV12-4 TGTGCCAGCCGCCAGGTGGCCCACGATGGCTACACCTTC CASRQVAHDGYTF
- 15 - TRBJ1-3 TRBV5-1 TGCGCCAGCAGCTTGACCACTAGAACTGGAAACACCATATATTTT CASSLTTRTGNTIYF
TRBD1 13 - TRBJ2-1 TRBV2 TGTGCCAGCAGCTGGGACAGGGGCTATGAGCAGTTCTTC CASSWDRGYEQFF
- 15 - TRBJ1-1 TRBV27 TGTGCCAGCAGTCATAAGGCAGGGGCGCCCACTGAAGCTTTCTTT CASSHKAGAPTEAFF
- 14 medium-sized TRBJ2-7 TRBV11-2 TGTGCCAGCAGCCCAAGGGGCAAGTCCTACGAGCAGTACTTC CASSPRGKSYEQYF
- 14 - TRBJ2-3 TRBV21-1 TGTGCCAGCAGCGGGACAGGTCAAGCTGATACGCAGTATTTT CASSGTGQADTQYF
- 13 - TRBJ2-7 TRBV30 TGTGCCTGGAGTCAGGTACCCCCCTACGAGCAGTACTTC CAWSQVPPYEQYF
TRBD1 13 once TRBJ1-2 TRBV4-1 TGCGCCAGCAGCCATGGGGACAGCTATGGCTACACCTTC CASSHGDSYGYTF
TRBD2 15 - TRBJ2-5 TRBV5-4 TGTGCCAGCAGCTTCTACTTGGCGGGGGGAGAGACCCAGTACTTC CASSFYLAGGETQYF
- 14 - TRBJ1-5 TRBV7-9 TGTGCCAGCAGCATTATCGGGGGTAATCAGCCCCAGCATTTT CASSIIGGNQPQHF
TRBD1 15 - TRBJ1-5 TRBV4-1 TGCGCCAGCAGCCACGACAGGGGGCAAGGTCAGCCCCAGCATTTT CASSHDRGQGQPQHF
- 14 - TRBJ1-6 TRBV30 TGTGCCTGGACCCAGGGACAACAAGCTTCACCCCTCCACTTT CAWTQGQQASPLHF
- 15 - TRBJ1-2 TRBV5-1 TGCGCCAGCAGCTTTCAGGGAGGGACCGGCTATGGCTACACCTTC CASSFQGGTGYGYTF
- 20 - TRBJ1-6 TRBV19 TGTGCCAGTAGTACCCCCCGGGGGGAAGAGGCTTTCTCCTATAATTCACCCCTCCACTTT CASSTPRGEEAFSYNSPLHF
TRBD1 14 few TRBJ1-3 TRBV19 TGTGCCAGTAGAGAGGGGGCCGGAGGAAACACCATATATTTT CASREGAGGNTIYF
- 12 - TRBJ1-2 TRBV2 TGTGCCAGCGGAGGGACGGACTATGGCTACACCTTC CASGGTDYGYTF
TRBD1 16 - TRBJ2-3 TRBV7-2 TGTGCCAGCAGCTTAAAGTGGGACAGGCTCGGAGATACGCAGTATTTT CASSLKWDRLGDTQYF
- 15 once TRBJ1-4 TRBV5-1 TGCGCCAGCAGCTTGGGCAGGGGTCGAAATGAAAAACTGTTTTTT CASSLGRGRNEKLFF
- 16 - TRBJ2-3 TRBV5-4 TGTGCCAGCAGCTCAAGGGCCCGGGGGGCCGTAGATACGCAGTATTTT CASSSRARGAVDTQYF
- 14 once TRBJ2-2 TRBV7-2 TGTGCCAGCAGCTTAGTGGTGGAGACCGGGGAGCTGTTTTTT CASSLVVETGELFF
TRBD1 17 - TRBJ2-1 TRBV7-6 TGTGCCAGCAGCTTGGTGAGACAGGGGACCTCCTACAATGAGCAGTTCTTC CASSLVRQGTSYNEQFF
TRBD1 11 - TRBJ2-7 TRBV29-1 TGCAGCGGAGGACAGGACTACGAGCAGTACTTC CSGGQDYEQYF
TRBD1 14 - TRBJ1-2 TRBV19 TGTGCCAGTAGTGCTGGGGACAGAGACTATGGCTACACCTTC CASSAGDRDYGYTF
- 13 - TRBJ2-1 TRBV6-2/TRBV6-3 TGTGCCAGCAGTTACCCCCGACTCCCCCGCCAGTTCTTC CASSYPRLPRQFF
- 15 - TRBJ1-5 TRBV5-6 TGTGCCAGCAGCTTGACAGGGCGGAAGGACCAGCCCCAGCATTTT CASSLTGRKDQPQHF
- 12 - TRBJ2-7 TRBV10-3 TGTGCCATCAGTGGGAGCTCCTACGAGCAGTACTTC CAISGSSYEQYF
TRBD2 15 once TRBJ2-3 TRBV6-5 TGTGCCAGCAGACGAGCGGGGGCGCCGGGAGATACGCAGTATTTT CASRRAGAPGDTQYF